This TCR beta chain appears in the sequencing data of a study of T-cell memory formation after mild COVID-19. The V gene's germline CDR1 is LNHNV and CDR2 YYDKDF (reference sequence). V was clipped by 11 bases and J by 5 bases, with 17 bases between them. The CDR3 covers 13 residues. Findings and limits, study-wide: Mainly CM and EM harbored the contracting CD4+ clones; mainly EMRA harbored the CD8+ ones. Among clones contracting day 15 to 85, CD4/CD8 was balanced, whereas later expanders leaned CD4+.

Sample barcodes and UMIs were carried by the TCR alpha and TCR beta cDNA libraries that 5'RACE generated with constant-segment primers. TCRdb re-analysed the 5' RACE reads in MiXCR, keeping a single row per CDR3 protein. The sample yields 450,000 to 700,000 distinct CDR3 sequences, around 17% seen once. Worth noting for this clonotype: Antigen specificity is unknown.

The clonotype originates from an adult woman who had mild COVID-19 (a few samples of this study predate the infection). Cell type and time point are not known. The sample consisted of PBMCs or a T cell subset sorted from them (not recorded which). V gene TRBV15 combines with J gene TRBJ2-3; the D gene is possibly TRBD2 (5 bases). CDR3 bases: TGTGCCGTCTACGAGGGCTCAGGAGATACGCAGTATTTT. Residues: CAVYEGSGDTQYF.